A selection of T cell receptor beta chains follows, all from one sample in a study of blood T cell repertoires in COVID-19. Data came from immunoSEQ multiplex PCR; TCRdb stores just in-frame clones and leaves some out. The repertoire consists of approximately 250,000 clones, with approximately 80% occurring once and the leading ten covering less than 7.5%. The sample consisted of peripheral blood. Receptors originate from a woman in her fifties or sixties with acute or convalescent COVID-19. Each CDR3 is given without its conserved first and last residue.

J gene: TRBJ1-6; V gene: TRBV27; CDR3 protein: ASRRRPSTGANSPLH
J gene: TRBJ1-6; V gene: TRBV4-3; CDR3 protein: ASSPGGSSYNSPLH
J gene: TRBJ2-3; V gene: TRBV7-2; CDR3 protein: ASSLDRGLADTQY
J gene: TRBJ2-1; V gene: TRBV6-4; CDR3 protein: ASSDQAGTTVNEQF
J gene: TRBJ2-7; V gene: TRBV12-3/TRBV12-4; CDR3 protein: ASSLRTGGEQY
J gene: TRBJ2-7; V gene: TRBV7-2; CDR3 protein: ASSLGPSGGIVEQY
J gene: TRBJ2-3; V gene: TRBV5-6; CDR3 protein: ASSRRLRTDTQY
J gene: TRBJ1-1; V gene: TRBV2; CDR3 protein: ASSGTGGTEAF
J gene: TRBJ2-3; V gene: TRBV18; CDR3 protein: ASRDGGTDTQY
J gene: TRBJ2-5; V gene: TRBV5-4; CDR3 protein: ASSVGQRQETQY
J gene: TRBJ2-5; V gene: TRBV19; CDR3 protein: ASRAGHLQETQY
J gene: TRBJ2-1; V gene: TRBV5-1; CDR3 protein: ASSLGTSTSEQF
J gene: TRBJ2-3; V gene: TRBV7-3; CDR3 protein: ASSQAGWVTDTQY
J gene: TRBJ2-7; V gene: TRBV28; CDR3 protein: ASSYPARELAGVLRSYEQY
J gene: TRBJ2-1; V gene: TRBV7-8; CDR3 protein: ASSFRLSGQGVYNEQF
J gene: TRBJ1-1; V gene: TRBV3-1/TRBV3-2; CDR3 protein: ASSQGQGNTEAF
J gene: TRBJ2-1; V gene: TRBV24-1; CDR3 protein: ATSDSLVSYNEQF
J gene: TRBJ2-7; V gene: TRBV27; CDR3 protein: ASKPGGYEQY
J gene: TRBJ2-7; V gene: TRBV7-2; CDR3 protein: ASSLAGGGAYEQY
J gene: TRBJ2-1; V gene: TRBV19; CDR3 protein: ASNRGSSYNEQF
J gene: TRBJ2-3; V gene: TRBV4-3; CDR3 protein: ASSQAVAGGRDTQY
J gene: TRBJ2-5; V gene: TRBV11-3; CDR3 protein: ASSLGVESGETQY
J gene: TRBJ1-4; V gene: TRBV5-1; CDR3 protein: ASSVGQANEKLF
J gene: TRBJ2-7; V gene: TRBV15; CDR3 protein: ATSISIGGGYEQY
J gene: TRBJ2-3; V gene: TRBV7-8; CDR3 protein: ASSLEDQAVRGTDTQY
J gene: TRBJ1-5; V gene: TRBV15; CDR3 protein: ATSREGKGDNQPQH
J gene: TRBJ1-2; V gene: TRBV3-1/TRBV3-2; CDR3 protein: ASSQDLAGAGYGYT
J gene: TRBJ1-5; V gene: TRBV19; CDR3 protein: ASKSGGGSNQPQH
J gene: TRBJ2-2; V gene: TRBV5-6; CDR3 protein: ASSSTLPRTGELF
J gene: TRBJ1-1; V gene: TRBV5-4; CDR3 protein: ASSSGTPMNTEAF
J gene: TRBJ2-1; V gene: TRBV11-3; CDR3 protein: ASSSHRGVNEQF
J gene: TRBJ1-4; V gene: TRBV5-6; CDR3 protein: ASSFNTGNEKLF
J gene: TRBJ2-1; V gene: TRBV7-2; CDR3 protein: ASSLEGLGGYNEQF
J gene: TRBJ1-1; V gene: TRBV5-1; CDR3 protein: ASALGGAGETEAF